The entry below describes one TCR beta chain. This CDR3 is 15 amino acids long. CDR1 is MNHEY, CDR2 SVGAGI, per germline. V lost 5 bases to trimming and J lost 1 base, with 13 bases between them. Participant age was roughly 18 to 90 years, and participants resided in fewer than 30 US areas. Data came from immunoSEQ multiplex PCR; TCRdb stores just in-frame clones and leaves some out. The data contain 200,000 to 250,000 clones, less than 90% of them singletons. The sample originates from a study of blood T cell repertoires in COVID-19. Whole-study context: Each recovered donor of Cohort 3 presented with two negative PCRs, clearance, or symptom resolution.

The sequence came from a woman in her forties or fifties in a cohort exposed to, infected with or recovered from COVID-19 (not recorded which). The rearrangement joins TRBV6-5 to TRBJ2-3; D not certain. Sequencing used PBMCs or T cells enriched from blood (not recorded which). In nucleotides, the CDR3 is TGTGCCAGCAGTAATTTCCAGATTCGCACAGATACGCAGTATTTT. Translated, it gives CASSNFQIRTDTQYF.